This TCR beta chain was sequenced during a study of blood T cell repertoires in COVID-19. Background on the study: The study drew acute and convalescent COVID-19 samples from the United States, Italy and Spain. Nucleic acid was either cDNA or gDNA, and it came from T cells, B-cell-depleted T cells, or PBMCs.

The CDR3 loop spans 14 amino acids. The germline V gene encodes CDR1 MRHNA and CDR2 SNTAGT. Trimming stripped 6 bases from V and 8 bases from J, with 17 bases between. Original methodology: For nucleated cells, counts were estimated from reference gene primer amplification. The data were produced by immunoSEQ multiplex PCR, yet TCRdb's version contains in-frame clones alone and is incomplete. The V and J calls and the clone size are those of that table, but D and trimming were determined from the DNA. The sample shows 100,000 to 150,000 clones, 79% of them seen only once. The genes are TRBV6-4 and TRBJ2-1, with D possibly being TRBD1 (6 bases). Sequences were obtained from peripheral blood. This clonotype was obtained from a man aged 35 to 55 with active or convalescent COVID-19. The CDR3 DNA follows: TGTGCCAGCAGCCAACAGGGCGGATTCGATGAGCAGTTCTTC. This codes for CASSQQGGFDEQFF.